This T cell receptor beta chain is drawn from a study of blood T cell repertoires in COVID-19 (dated by TCRdb to 2018 to 2021). For the study in its entirety: Collaborator samples came from the United States, Italy and Spain and covered acute and convalescent phases of COVID-19. The material from the prospective study consisted of cDNA or gDNA derived from T cells, B-cell-depleted T cells, or PBMCs. Deeply sampled blood TCRbeta repertoires from subjects exposed to, actively infected with, or recovered from COVID-19 were included in the dataset. The repertoires were released in a freely available public database intended as a resource for research on the immune response to SARS-CoV-2. The samples were drawn from the first 160 participants of the ongoing ImmuneRACE study and from over 950 subjects provided by 6 global collaborators. Nearly every sample came with metadata listing a de-identified subject ID, COVID-19 status, age in years and sex. Where available, HLA class I and class II types were taken from metadata supplied by the sample provider and were not determined by assay-based typing. The paper's findings and limits, for the study overall: How much clinical and demographic metadata was included differed by source and by participant, and the metadata was provided uncurated.

TCRbeta CDR3 regions were amplified from genomic DNA by means of the immunoSEQ Assay, a bias-controlled multiplex PCR. Per the authors' processing: Nucleated cell counts per sample were estimated from amplification of reference gene primers within the assay. To quantify the absolute abundance of each unique TCRbeta CDR3 rearrangement, sequence reads were collapsed and filtered. For each sample, productive Simpson clonality was calculated by taking the square root of Simpson's diversity index across productive rearrangements. TCRdb carries this immuneACCESS record with in-frame sequences only. Its versions omit some clonotypes, under half of them owing to an unresolved V gene in the studies checked, with the rest unexplained. V and J calls and clone size are as listed in that table; D and trimming were resolved from the DNA. Across this sample there are around 280,000 clones, with roughly 90% seen only once. The ten largest clones take up around 10% of the sample.

One collaborating source in Seattle enrolled patients while the patients were actively infected and followed the patients over time throughout the course of disease. The collaborating institutions used their own protocols to collect whole blood in K2EDTA tubes. Collaborator samples were shipped for TCRbeta analysis as frozen whole blood, isolated PBMCs, or DNA extracted from either sample type. On this clone itself: The antigen it binds to is not known. No clone much larger than this one lies a single base away; base qualities are absent.

V and J lose 7 bases and 3 bases, and a span of 19 bases separates them. The CDR3 starts with the cysteine, ends with the phenylalanine, and has 15 residues. Left in the record is the CDR3 DNA by itself, 45 bases read in frame from the first base. CDR1 and CDR2, per the germline V gene, are SNHLY and FYNNEI. This sequence was found in a woman aged 30 to 39 with COVID-19, enrolled during active disease. The sequence is built from TRBV2 and TRBJ2-7, with TRBD1 perhaps the D gene, on 5 matching bases. Sequencing was carried out using peripheral blood. CDR3 region: CASTPLGRVSYEQYF. The nucleotides read TGTGCCAGCACCCCCCTGGGCAGGGTGAGCTACGAGCAGTACTTC.